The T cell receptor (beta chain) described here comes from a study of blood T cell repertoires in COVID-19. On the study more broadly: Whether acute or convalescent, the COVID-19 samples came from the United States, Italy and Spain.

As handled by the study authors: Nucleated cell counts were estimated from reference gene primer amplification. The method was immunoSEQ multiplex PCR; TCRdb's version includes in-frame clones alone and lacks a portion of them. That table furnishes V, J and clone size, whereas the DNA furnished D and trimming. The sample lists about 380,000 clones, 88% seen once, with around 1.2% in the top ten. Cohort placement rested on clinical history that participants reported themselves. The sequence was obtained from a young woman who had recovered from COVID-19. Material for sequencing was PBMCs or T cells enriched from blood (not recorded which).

This CDR3 is CASSQDYTSSYNEQFF. The CDR3, as DNA: TGTGCCAGCAGCCAAGATTACACAAGCTCCTACAATGAGCAGTTCTTC. The V call is TRBV14, the J call TRBJ2-1; no clear D gene. The CDR3 loop spans 16 amino acids. The germline V and J ends were trimmed by 0 bases and 0 bases, with 9 bases remaining between them. Germline CDR1 and CDR2: SGHDN and FVKESK.